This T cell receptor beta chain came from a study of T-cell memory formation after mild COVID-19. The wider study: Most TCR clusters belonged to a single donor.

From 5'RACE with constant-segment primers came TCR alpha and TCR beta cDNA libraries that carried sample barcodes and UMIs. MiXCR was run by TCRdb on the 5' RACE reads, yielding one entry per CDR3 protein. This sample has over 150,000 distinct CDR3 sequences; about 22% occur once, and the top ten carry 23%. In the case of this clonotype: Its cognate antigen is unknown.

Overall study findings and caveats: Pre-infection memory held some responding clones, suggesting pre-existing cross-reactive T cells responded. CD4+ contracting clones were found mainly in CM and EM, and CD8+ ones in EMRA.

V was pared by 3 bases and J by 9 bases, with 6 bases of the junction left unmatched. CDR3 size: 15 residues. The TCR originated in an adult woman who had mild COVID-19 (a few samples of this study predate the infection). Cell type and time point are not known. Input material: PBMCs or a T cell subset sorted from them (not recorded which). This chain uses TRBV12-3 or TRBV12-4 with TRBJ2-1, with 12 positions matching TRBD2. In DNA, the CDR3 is TGTGCCAGCAGTTTTTCTAGCGGGGGGGCTCTTGAGCAGTTCTTC. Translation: CASSFSSGGALEQFF.